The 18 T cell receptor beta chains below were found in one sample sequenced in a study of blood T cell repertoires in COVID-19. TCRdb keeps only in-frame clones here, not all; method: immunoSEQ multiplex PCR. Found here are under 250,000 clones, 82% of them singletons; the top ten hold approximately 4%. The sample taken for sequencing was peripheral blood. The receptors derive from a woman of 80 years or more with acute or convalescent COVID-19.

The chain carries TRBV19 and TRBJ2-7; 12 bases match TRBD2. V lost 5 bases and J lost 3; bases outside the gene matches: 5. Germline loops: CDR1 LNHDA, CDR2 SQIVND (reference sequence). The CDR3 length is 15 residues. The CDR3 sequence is CASSPETSGGYEQYF. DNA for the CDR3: TGTGCCAGTAGTCCTGAGACTAGCGGGGGCTACGAGCAGTACTTC.

The CDR3 sequence: CASSRDRVNTGELFF. The CDR3 DNA reads TGTGCCAGCAGCAGGGACAGGGTCAACACCGGGGAGCTGTTTTTT. The rearrangement uses TRBV11-2 and TRBJ2-2; 9 bases are a match to TRBD1. V lost 5 bases, J lost 2 bases, and 3 bases stayed unmatched. The CDR3 runs to 15 residues. Germline V gives CDR1 SGHAT, CDR2 FQNNGV.

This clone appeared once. The CDR3 DNA reads TGTGCCAGCAGCCCAAGGGCCGGGACAGCTGAAGCTTTCTTT. Translating gives CASSPRAGTAEAFF. V and J are TRBV7-2 and TRBJ1-1, with TRBD1 matching 7 bases. The V and J ends lost 5 bases and 6 bases, in that order; junction bases with no gene match: 9. Germline V CDR1 and CDR2: SGHTA, FQGNSA. The CDR3 spans 14 residues.

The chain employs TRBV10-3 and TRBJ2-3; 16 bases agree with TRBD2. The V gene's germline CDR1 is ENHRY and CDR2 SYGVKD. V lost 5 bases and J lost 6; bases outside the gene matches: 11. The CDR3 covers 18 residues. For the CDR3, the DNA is TGTGCCATCAGTACCACCGGGACTAGCGGGGGGGCCCGCGATACGCAGTATTTT. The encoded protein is CAISTTGTSGGARDTQYF.

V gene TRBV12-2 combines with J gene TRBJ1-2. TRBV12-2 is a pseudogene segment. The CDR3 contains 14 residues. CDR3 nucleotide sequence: TGTGCAAGTCGCTTAGATCGAGGGAACTATGGCTACACCTTC. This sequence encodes CASRLDRGNYGYTF.

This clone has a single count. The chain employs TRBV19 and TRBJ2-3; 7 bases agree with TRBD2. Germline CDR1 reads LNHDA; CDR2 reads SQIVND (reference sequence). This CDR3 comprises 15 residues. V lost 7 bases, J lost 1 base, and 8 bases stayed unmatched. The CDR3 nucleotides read TGTGCCAGTACCCTTGGGAGGGTTCGCACAGATACGCAGTATTTT. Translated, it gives CASTLGRVRTDTQYF.

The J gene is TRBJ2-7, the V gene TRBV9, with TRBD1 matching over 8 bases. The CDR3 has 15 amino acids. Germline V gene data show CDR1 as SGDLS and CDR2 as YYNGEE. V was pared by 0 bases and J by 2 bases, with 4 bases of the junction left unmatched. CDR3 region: CASSVDPTGAYEQYF. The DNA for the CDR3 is TGTGCCAGCAGCGTAGATCCGACAGGGGCCTACGAGCAGTACTTC.

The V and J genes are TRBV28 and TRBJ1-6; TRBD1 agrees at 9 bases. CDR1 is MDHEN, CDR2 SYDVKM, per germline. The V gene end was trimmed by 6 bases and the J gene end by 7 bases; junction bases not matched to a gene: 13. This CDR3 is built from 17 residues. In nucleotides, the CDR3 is TGTGCCAGCAGGCCTCCGACAGGGGGAAAAGGGAATTCACCCCTCCACTTT. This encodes CASRPPTGGKGNSPLHF.

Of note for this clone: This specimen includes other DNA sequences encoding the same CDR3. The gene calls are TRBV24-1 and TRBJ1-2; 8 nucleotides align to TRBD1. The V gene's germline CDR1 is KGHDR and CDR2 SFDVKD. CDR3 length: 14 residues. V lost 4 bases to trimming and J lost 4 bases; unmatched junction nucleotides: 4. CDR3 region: CATSDPDRGYGYTF. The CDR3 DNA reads TGTGCCACCAGTGACCCTGACAGGGGCTATGGCTACACCTTC.

CDR3 DNA sequence: TGTGCCACCAGCAGAAACCGGGACAGGCAGTTCTTC. Translating gives CATSRNRDRQFF. The chain couples TRBV15 to TRBJ2-1, with 7 bases aligning to TRBD1. CDR3 length equals 12 residues. CDR1 LNHNV and CDR2 YYDKDF come from the germline V gene (reference sequence). The V segment lost 2 bases and the J segment 12 bases; nucleotides outside the gene matches: 4.

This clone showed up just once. CDR3 loop: CASSIDRHSRYTF. The CDR3, as DNA: TGTGCCAGTAGTATAGATCGGCACAGTCGCTACACCTTC. The chain employs TRBV19 and TRBJ1-2; D is unclear. This CDR3 contains 13 residues. The germline CDR1 and CDR2 sequences are LNHDA and SQIVND (reference sequence). Trimming removed 0 bases from V and 9 bases from J, with 11 bases in between.

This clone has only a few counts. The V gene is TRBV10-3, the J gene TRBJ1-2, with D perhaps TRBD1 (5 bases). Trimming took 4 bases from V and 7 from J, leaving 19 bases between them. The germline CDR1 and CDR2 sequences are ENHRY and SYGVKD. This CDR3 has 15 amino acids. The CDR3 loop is CAISGNGDLGGGYTF. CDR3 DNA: TGTGCCATCAGTGGAAACGGGGACCTGGGAGGTGGCTACACCTTC.

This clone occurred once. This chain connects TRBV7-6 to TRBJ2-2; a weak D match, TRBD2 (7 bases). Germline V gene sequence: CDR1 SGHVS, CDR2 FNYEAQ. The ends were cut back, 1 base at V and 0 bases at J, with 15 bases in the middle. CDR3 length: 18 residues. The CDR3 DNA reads TGTGCCAGCAGCTTAGGCGGGGCGGGGGCTGCGAACACCGGGGAGCTGTTTTTT. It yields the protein CASSLGGAGAANTGELFF.

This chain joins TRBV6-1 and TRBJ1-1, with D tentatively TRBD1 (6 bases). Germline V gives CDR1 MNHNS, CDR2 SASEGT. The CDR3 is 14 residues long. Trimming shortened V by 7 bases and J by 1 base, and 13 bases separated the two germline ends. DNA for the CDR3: TGTGCCAGCATGAACAGGGAGAGGAACACTGAAGCTTTCTTT. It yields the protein CASMNRERNTEAFF.

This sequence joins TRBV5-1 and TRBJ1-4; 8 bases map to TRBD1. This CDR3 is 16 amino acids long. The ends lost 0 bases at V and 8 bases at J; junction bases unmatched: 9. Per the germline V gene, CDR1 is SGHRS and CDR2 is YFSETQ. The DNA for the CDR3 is TGCGCCAGCAGCTTGGAGGGGCAGGGGGCAGGCGAAAAACTGTTTTTT. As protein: CASSLEGQGAGEKLFF.

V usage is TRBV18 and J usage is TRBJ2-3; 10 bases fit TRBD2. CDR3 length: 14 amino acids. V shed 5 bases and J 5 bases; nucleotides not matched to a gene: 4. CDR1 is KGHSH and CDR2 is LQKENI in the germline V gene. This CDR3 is CASSASGGRDTQYF. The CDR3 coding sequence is TGTGCCAGCTCAGCTAGCGGGGGCCGAGATACGCAGTATTTT.

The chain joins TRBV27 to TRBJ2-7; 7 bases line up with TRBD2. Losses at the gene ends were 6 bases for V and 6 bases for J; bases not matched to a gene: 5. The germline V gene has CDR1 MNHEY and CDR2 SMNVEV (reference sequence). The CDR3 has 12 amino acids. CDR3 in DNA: TGTGCCAGCAGGCGGGGGTGGGGCGAGCAGTACTTC. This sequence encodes CASRRGWGEQYF.

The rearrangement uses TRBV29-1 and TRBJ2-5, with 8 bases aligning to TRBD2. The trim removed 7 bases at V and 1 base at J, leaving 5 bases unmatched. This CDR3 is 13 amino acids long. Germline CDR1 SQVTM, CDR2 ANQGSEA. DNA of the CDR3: TGCAGCGGCCGGCGGGGGGTCCAAGAGACCCAGTACTTC. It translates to CSGRRGVQETQYF.